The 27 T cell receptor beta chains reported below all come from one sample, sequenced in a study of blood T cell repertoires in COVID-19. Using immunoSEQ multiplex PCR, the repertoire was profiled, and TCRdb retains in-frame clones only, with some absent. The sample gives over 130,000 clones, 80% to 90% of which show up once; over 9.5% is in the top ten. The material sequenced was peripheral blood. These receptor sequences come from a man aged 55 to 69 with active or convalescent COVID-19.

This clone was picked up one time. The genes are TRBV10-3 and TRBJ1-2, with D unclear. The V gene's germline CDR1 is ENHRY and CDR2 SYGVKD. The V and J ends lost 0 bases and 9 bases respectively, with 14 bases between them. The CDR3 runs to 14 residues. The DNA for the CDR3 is TGTGCCATCAGTGAGTCGGGAGGGTTTGACAGCTACACCTTC. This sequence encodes CAISESGGFDSYTF.

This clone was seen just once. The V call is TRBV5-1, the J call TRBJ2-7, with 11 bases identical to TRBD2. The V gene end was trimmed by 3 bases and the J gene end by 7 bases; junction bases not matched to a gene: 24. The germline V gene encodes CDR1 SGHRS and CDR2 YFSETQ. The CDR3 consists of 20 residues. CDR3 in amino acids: CASSSDVHVLAGARAKEQYF. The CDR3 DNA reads TGCGCCAGCAGCTCCGACGTTCACGTACTAGCGGGAGCAAGAGCAAAAGAGCAGTACTTC.

CDR3 sequence reads: CASSWTGNTEAFF. The DNA of the CDR3 is TGTGCCAGCAGTTGGACAGGGAACACTGAAGCTTTCTTT. The chain has TRBV6-5 and TRBJ1-1; 7 bases line up with TRBD1. The CDR3 is 13 amino acids. Trimming cost V 4 bases and J 1 base; bases outside gene matches: 0. Germline V CDR1 and CDR2: MNHEY, SVGAGI.

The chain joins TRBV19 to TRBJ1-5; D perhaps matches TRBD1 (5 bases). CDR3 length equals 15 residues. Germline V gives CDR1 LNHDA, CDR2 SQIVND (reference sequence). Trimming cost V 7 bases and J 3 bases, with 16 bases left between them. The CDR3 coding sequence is TGTGCCAGTACCGGGGGAGGGATTGCCAATCAGCCCCAGCATTTT. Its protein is CASTGGGIANQPQHF.

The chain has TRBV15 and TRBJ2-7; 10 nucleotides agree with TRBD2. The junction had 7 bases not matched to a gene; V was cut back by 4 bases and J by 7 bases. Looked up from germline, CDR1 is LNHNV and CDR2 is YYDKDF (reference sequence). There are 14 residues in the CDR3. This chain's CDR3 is CATSNLAGVGEQYF. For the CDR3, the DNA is TGTGCCACCAGCAATCTAGCGGGAGTAGGGGAGCAGTACTTC.

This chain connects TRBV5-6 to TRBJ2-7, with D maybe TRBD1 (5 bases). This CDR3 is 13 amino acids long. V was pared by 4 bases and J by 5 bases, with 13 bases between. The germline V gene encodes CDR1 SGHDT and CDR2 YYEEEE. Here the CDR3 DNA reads TGTGCCAGCAGCCCCGGACATGGGGACGAGCAGTACTTC. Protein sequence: CASSPGHGDEQYF. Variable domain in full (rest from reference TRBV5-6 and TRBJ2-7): DAGVTQSPTHLIKTRGQQVTLRCSPKSGHDTVSWYQQALGQGPQFIFQYYEEEERQRGNFPDRFSGHQFPNYSSELNVNALLLGDSALYLCASSPGHGDEQYFGPGTRLTVT.

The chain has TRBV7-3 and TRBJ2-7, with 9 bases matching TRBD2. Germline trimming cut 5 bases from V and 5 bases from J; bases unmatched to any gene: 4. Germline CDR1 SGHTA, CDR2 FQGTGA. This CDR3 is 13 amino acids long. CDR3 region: CASSRSGSNEQYF. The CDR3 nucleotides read TGTGCCAGCAGCCGTAGCGGGAGTAACGAGCAGTACTTC.

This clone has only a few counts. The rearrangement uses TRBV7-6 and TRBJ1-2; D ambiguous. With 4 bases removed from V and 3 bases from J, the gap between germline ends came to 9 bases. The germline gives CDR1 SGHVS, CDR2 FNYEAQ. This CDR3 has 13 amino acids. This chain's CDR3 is CASSSLADYGYTF. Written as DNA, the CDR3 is TGTGCCAGCAGCTCATTAGCTGACTATGGCTACACCTTC.

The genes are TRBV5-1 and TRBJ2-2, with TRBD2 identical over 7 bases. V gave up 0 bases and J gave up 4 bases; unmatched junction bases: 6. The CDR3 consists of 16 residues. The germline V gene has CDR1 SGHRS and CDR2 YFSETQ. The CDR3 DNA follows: TGCGCCAGCAGCTTGGCTCCTAGCGGACCCACCGGGGAGCTGTTTTTT. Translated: CASSLAPSGPTGELFF.

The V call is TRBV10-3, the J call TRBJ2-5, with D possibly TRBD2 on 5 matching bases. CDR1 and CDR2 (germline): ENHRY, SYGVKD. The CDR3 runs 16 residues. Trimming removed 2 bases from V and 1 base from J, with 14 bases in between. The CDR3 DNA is TGTGCCATCAGTGAGCCCAAGGACTTAATCCAAGAGACCCAGTACTTC. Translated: CAISEPKDLIQETQYF.

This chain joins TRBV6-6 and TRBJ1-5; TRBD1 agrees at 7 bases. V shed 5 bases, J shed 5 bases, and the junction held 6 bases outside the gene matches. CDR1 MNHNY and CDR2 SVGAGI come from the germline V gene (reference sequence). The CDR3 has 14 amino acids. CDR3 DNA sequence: TGTGCCAGCAGTGCGGACAGGCGGCATCAGCCCCAGCATTTT. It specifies CASSADRRHQPQHF.

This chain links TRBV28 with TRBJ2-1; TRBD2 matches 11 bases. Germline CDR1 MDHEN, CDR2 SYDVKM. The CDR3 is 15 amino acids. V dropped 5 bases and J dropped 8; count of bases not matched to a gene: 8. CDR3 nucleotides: TGTGCCAGCAGTCCAATAGCGGGAGGGAGGGATGAGCAGTTCTTC. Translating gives CASSPIAGGRDEQFF.

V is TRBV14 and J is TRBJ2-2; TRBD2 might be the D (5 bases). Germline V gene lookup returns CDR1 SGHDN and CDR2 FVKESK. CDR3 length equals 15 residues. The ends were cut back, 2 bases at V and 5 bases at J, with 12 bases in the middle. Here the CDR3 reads CASSQYGRRTGELFF. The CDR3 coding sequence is TGTGCCAGCAGCCAATACGGAAGGAGGACCGGGGAGCTGTTTTTT.

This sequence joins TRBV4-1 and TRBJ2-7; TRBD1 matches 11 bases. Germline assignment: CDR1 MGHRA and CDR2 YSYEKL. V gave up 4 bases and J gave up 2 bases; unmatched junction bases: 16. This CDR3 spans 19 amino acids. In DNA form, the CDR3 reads TGCGCCAGCAGCCTTAAGGGTTATATCGGACAGGGGGCAGCCTACGAGCAGTACTTC. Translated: CASSLKGYIGQGAAYEQYF.

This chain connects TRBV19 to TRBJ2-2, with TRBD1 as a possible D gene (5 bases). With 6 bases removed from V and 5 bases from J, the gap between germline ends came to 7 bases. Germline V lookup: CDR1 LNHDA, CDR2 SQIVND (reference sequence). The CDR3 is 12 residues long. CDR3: CASRKGTGELFF. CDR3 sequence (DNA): TGTGCCAGTAGGAAGGGGACCGGGGAGCTGTTTTTT.

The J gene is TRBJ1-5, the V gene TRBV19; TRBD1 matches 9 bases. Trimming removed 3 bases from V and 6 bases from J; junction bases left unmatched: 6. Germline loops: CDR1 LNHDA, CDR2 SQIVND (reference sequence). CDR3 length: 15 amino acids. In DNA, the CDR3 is TGTGCCAGTAGTATCTCCGGGACAGGGAGTCAGCCCCAGCATTTT. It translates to CASSISGTGSQPQHF. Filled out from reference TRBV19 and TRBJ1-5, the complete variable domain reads DGGITQSPKYLFRKEGQNVTLSCEQNLNHDAMYWYRQDPGQGLRLIYYSQIVNDFQKGDIAEGYSVSREKKESFPLTVTSAQKNPTAFYLCASSISGTGSQPQHFGDGTRLSIL.

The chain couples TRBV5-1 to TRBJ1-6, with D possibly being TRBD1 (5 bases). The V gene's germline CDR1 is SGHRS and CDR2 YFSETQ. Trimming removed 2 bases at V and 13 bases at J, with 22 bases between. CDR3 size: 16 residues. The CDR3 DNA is TGCGCCAGCAGCTTCGAACCTGTGGGCAGGGAAGACCCCCTCCACTTT. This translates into CASSFEPVGREDPLHF.

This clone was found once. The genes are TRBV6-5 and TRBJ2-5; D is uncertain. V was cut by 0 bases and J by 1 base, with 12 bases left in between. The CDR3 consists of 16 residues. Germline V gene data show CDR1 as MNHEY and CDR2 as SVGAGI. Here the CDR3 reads CASSYSGSPGQETQYF. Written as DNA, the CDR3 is TGTGCCAGCAGTTACTCAGGATCTCCAGGCCAAGAGACCCAGTACTTC.

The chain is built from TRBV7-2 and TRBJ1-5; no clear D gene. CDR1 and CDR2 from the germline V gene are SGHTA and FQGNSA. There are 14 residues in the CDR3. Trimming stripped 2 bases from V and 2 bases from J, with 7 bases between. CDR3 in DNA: TGTGCCAGCAGCTTAATGCAGGGCAATCAGCCCCAGCATTTT. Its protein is CASSLMQGNQPQHF.

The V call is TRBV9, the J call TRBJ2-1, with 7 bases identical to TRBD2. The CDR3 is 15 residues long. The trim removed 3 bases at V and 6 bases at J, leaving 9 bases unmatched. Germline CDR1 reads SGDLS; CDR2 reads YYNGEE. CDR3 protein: CASSDSGSKGNEQFF. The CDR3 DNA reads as TGTGCCAGCAGCGATAGCGGGTCGAAGGGCAATGAGCAGTTCTTC.

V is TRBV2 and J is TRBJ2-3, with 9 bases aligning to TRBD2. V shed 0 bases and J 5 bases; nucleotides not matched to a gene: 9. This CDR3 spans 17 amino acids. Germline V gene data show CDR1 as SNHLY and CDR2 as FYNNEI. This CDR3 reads CASSEALDSGRLDTQYF. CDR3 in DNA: TGTGCCAGCAGTGAAGCGTTGGATAGCGGGAGATTAGATACGCAGTATTTT.

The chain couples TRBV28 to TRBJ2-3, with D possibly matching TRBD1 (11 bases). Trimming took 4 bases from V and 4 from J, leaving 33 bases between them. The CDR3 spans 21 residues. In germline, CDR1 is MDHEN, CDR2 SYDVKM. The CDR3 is CASSSPRGQGASGRGSDTQYF. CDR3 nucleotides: TGTGCCAGCAGTTCCCCCCGCGGACAGGGGGCTAGCGGGAGAGGGTCAGATACGCAGTATTTT.

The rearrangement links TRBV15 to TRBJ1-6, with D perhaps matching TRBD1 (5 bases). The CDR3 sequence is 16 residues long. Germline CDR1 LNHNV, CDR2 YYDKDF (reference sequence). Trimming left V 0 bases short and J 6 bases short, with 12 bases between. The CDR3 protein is CATSRDGGVPNSPLHF. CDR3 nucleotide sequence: TGTGCCACCAGCAGAGATGGGGGGGTCCCTAATTCACCCCTCCACTTT. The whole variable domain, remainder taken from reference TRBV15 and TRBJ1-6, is DAMVIQNPRYQVTQFGKPVTLSCSQTLNHNVMYWYQQKSSQAPKLLFHYYDKDFNNEADTPDNFQSRRPNTSFCFLDIRSPGLGDTAMYLCATSRDGGVPNSPLHFGNGTRLTVT.

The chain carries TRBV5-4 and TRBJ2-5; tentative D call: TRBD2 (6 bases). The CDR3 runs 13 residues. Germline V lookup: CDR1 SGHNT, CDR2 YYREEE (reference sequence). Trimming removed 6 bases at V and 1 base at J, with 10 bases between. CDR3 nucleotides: TGTGCCAGCATGGGGGGAACCCAAGAGACCCAGTACTTC. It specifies CASMGGTQETQYF. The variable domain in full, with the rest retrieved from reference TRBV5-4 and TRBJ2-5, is ETGVTQSPTHLIKTRGQQVTLRCSSQSGHNTVSWYQQALGQGPQFIFQYYREEENGRGNFPPRFSGLQFPNYSSELNVNALELDDSALYLCASMGGTQETQYFGPGTRLLVL.

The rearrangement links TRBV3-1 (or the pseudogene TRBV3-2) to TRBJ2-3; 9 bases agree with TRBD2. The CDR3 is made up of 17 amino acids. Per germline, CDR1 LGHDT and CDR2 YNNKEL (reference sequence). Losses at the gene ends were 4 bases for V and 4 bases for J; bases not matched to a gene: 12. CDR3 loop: CASSPRALAGVADTQYF. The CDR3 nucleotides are TGTGCCAGCAGCCCCCGGGCGTTAGCGGGAGTGGCAGATACGCAGTATTTT.

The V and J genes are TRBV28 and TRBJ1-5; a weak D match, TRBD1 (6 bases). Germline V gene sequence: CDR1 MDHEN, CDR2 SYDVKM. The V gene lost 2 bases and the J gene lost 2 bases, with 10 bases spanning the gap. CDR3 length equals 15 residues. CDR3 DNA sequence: TGTGCCAGCAGTTTAGGGGGCAAGGGCAATCAGCCCCAGCATTTT. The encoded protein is CASSLGGKGNQPQHF.

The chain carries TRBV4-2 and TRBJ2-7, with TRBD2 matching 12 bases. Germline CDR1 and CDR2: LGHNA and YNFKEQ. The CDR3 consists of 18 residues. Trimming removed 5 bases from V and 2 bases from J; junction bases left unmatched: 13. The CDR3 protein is CASSSPSPGLAGTYEQYF. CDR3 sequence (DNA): TGTGCCAGCAGCTCACCTAGTCCGGGACTAGCGGGTACCTACGAGCAGTACTTC.